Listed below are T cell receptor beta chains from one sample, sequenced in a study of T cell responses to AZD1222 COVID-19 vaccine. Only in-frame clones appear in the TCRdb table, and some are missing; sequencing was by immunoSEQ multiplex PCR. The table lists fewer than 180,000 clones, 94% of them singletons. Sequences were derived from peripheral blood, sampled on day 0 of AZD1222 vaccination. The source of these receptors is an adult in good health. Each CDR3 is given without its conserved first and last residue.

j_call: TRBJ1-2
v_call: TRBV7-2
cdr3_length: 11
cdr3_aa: ASSLRTGDGYT

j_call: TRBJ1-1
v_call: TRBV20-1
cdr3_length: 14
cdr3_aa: SASKYDRAYNTEAF

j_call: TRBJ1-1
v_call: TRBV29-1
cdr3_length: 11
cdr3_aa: SVEDIRTGGAF

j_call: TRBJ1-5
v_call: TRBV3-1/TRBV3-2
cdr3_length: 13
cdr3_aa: ASSQGTGAGQPQH

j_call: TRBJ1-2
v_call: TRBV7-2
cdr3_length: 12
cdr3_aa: ASSPSVGYYGYT

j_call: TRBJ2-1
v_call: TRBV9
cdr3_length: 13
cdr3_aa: ASSGVAGSYNEQF

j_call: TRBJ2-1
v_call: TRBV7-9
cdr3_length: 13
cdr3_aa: ASSYTSSFGNEQF

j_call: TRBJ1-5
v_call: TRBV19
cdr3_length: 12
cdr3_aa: ASSDRGGDQPQH

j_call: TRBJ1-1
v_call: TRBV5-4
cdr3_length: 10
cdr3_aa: ASSRYEAEAF

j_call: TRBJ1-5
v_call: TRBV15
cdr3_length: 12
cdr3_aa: ATSRGGWDQPQH

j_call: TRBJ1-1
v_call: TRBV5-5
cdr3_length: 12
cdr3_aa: ASREREMNTEAF

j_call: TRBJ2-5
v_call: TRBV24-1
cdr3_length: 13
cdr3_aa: ATSDWGGPQETQY

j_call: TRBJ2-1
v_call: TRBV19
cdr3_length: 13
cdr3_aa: ASSIGQVKVNEQF

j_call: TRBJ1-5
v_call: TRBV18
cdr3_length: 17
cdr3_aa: ASSPSGRQGLYSNQPQH

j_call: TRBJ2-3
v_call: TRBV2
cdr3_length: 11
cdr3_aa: ASNPQGGDTQY

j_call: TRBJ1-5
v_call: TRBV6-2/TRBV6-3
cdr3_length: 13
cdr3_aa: ASSYLGLFNQPQH

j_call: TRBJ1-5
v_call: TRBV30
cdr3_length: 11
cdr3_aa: AWSTRVNQPQH

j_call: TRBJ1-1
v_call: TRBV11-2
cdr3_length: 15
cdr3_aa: ASSSLSYRILNTEAF

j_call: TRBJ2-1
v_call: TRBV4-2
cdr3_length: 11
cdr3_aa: ASSQGAYNEQF

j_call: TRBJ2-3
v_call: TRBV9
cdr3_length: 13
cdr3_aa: ASSVDVRNTDTQY

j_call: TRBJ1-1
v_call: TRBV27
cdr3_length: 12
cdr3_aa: ASRPGPENTEAF

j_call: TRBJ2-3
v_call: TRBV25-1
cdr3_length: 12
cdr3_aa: ASNQGRSTDTQY

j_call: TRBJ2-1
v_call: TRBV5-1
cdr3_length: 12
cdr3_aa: ASSLGQSYNEQF

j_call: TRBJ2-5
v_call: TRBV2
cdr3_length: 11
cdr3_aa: ASSMDRQETQY

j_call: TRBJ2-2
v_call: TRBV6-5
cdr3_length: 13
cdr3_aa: ATTGGLGNTGELF

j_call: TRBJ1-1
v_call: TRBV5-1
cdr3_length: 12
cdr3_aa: ASSRTGENTEAF

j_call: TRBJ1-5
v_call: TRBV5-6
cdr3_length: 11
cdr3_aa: ASSSELNQPQH

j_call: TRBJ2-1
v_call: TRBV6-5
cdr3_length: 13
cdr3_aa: ASSYSQRIRNEQF

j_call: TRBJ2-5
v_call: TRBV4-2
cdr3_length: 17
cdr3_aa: ASSQPARGTSGRGETQY

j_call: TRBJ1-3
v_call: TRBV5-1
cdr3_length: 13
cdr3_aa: ASSLEGISGNTIY

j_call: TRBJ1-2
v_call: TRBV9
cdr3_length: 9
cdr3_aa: ASSVNHGYT